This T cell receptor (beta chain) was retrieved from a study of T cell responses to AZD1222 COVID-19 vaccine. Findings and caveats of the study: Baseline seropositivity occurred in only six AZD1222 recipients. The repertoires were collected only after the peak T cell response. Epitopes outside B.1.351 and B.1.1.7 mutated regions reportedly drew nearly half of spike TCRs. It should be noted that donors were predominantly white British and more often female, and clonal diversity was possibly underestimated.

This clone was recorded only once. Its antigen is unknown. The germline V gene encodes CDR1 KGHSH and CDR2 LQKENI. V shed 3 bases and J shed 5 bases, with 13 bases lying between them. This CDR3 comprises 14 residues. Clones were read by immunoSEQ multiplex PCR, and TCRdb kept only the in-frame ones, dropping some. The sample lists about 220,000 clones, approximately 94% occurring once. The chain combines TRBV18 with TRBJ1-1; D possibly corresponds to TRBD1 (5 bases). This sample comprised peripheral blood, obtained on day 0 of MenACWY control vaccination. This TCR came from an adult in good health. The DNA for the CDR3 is TGTGCCAGCTCACCCTTAGGGGCGGAGACTGAAGCTTTCTTT. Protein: CASSPLGAETEAFF.